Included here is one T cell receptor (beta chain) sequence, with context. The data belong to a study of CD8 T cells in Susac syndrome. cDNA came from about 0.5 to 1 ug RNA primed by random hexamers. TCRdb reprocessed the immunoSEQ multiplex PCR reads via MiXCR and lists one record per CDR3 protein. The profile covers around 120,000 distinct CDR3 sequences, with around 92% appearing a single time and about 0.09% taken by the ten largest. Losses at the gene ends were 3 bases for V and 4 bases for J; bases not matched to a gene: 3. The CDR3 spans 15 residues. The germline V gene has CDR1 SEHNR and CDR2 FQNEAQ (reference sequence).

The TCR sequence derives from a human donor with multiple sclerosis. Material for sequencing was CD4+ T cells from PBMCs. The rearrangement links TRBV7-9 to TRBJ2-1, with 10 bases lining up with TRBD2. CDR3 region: CASSFASGGYNEQFF. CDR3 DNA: TGTGCCAGCAGCTTCGCTAGCGGGGGATACAATGAGCAGTTCTTC.